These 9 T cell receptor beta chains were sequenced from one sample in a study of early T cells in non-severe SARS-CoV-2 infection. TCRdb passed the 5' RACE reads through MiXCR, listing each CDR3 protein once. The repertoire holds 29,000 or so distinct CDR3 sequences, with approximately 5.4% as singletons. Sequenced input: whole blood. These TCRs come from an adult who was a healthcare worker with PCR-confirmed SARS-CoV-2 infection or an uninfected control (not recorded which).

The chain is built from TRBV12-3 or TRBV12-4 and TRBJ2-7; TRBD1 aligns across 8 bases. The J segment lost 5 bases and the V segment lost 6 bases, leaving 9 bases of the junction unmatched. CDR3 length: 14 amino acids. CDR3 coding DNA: TGTGCCAGCAGCCAACGGACAGGGCACAACGAGCAGTACTTC. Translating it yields CASSQRTGHNEQYF.

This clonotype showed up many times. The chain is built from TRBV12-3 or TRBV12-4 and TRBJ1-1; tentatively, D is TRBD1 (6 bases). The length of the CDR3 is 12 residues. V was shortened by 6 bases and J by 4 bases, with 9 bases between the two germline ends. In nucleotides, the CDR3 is TGTGCCAGCAGCTTGGGGGCCACTGAAGCTTTCTTT. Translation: CASSLGATEAFF.

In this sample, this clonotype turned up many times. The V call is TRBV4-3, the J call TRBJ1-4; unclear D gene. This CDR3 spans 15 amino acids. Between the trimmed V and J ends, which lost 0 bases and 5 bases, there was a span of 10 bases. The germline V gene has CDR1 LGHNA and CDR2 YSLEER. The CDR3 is CASSQDRAENEKLFF. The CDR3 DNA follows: TGCGCCAGCAGCCAAGATAGGGCGGAGAATGAAAAACTGTTTTTT.

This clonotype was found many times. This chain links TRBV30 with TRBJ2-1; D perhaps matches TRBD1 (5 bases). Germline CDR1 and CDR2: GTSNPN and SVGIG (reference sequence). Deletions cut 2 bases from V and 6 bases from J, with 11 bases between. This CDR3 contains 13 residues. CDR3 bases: TGTGCCTGGAGTAAACAGGTTTCCAATGAGCAGTTCTTC. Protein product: CAWSKQVSNEQFF.

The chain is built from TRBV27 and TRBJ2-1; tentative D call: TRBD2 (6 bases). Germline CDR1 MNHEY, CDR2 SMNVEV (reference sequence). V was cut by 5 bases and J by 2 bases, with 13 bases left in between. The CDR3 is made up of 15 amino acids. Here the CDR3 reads CASSPRAGPYNEQFF. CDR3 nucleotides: TGTGCCAGCAGTCCCCGAGCGGGCCCCTACAATGAGCAGTTCTTC.

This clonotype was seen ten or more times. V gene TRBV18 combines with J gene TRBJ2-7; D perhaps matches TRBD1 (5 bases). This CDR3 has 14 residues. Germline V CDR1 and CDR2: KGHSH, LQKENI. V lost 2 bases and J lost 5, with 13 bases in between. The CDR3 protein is CASSPFPGSHEQYF. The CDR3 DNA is TGTGCCAGCTCACCATTTCCAGGGTCCCACGAGCAGTACTTC.

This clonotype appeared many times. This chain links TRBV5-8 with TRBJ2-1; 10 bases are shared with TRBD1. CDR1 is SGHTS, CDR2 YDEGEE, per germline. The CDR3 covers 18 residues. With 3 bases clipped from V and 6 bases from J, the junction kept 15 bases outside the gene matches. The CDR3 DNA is TGTGCCAGCAGCTATCGAAAGACCGGGACAGGGGTATTCAATGAGCAGTTCTTC. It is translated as CASSYRKTGTGVFNEQFF.

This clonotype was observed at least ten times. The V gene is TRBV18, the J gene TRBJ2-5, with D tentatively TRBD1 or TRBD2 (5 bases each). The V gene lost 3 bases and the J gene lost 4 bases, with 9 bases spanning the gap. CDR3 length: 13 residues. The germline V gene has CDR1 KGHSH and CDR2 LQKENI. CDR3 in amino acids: CASSPTGRETQYF. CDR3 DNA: TGTGCCAGCTCACCGACGGGGCGAGAGACCCAGTACTTC.

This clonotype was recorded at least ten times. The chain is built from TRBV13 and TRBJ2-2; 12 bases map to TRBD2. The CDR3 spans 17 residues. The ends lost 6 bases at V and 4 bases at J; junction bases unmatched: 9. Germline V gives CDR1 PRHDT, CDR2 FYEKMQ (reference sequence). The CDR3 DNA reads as TGTGCCAGCAGACTTCTCGCTAGCGGGGGGGCCACCGGGGAGCTGTTTTTT. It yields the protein CASRLLASGGATGELFF.